This is a list of T cell receptor beta chains from one sample in a study of T-cell memory formation after mild COVID-19. Using its own MiXCR run on the 5' RACE reads, TCRdb lists one record per CDR3 protein. This sample has roughly 410,000 distinct CDR3 sequences; roughly 26% occur once, and the top ten carry 8.8%. Sequences were obtained from PBMCs or a T cell subset sorted from them (not recorded which). The receptors were sampled from an adult woman who had mild COVID-19 (a few samples of this study predate the infection). Cell type and time point are not known. Each CDR3 is given with its conserved first and last residue. D genes are given only for firm matches. For some rows the clone size is stated as once, few or many, or as a class when expanded; others skip it.

abundance	v_gene	d_gene	j_gene	CDR3aa	CDR3nt
-	TRBV7-8	-	TRBJ2-7	CASSPRGGRLGEQYF	TGTGCCAGCAGCCCGAGAGGGGGGCGTCTAGGCGAGCAGTACTTC
-	TRBV20-1	-	TRBJ2-1	CSATISPQNEQFF	TGCAGTGCTACCATTAGCCCCCAGAATGAGCAGTTCTTC
few	TRBV3-1	-	TRBJ2-1	CASSRIRIGPRSYNEQFF	TGTGCCAGCAGCCGCATTCGGATCGGACCCCGCTCCTACAATGAGCAGTTCTTC
few	TRBV7-3	TRBD2	TRBJ2-5	CASSRSGRAFETQYF	TGTGCCAGCAGTCGTAGCGGGAGGGCCTTCGAGACCCAGTACTTC
-	TRBV18	TRBD1	TRBJ1-1	CASQLQGGTEAFF	TGTGCCAGCCAGTTACAGGGGGGGACTGAAGCTTTCTTT
-	TRBV5-6	TRBD1	TRBJ2-7	CASGTGLLLPEQYF	TGTGCCAGCGGGACAGGGTTACTCCTTCCCGAGCAGTACTTC
-	TRBV6-1	-	TRBJ1-4	CASGPGASYEKLFF	TGTGCCAGCGGGCCAGGGGCCTCTTATGAAAAACTGTTTTTT
many	TRBV4-2	-	TRBJ2-5	CASSPTGQETQYF	TGTGCCAGCAGCCCGACGGGGCAAGAGACCCAGTACTTC
once	TRBV14	-	TRBJ1-2	CASSQVSTGYGYTF	TGTGCCAGCAGCCAAGTCAGTACGGGCTATGGCTACACCTTC
-	TRBV15	-	TRBJ1-1	CATSRDPGATEAFF	TGTGCCACCAGCAGAGATCCGGGGGCGACTGAAGCTTTCTTT
-	TRBV19	-	TRBJ1-3	CASSITIGGLGREGAGNTIYF	TGTGCCAGTAGTATAACGATCGGGGGGCTGGGCCGCGAAGGCGCTGGAAACACCATATATTTT
-	TRBV12-3/TRBV12-4	TRBD1	TRBJ1-3	CASSLTGSSGNTIYF	TGTGCCAGCAGTTTGACAGGGAGCTCTGGAAACACCATATATTTT
few	TRBV20-1	-	TRBJ1-2	CSARFYYTLPNDGYTF	TGCAGTGCTAGATTTTATTACACGCTCCCCAACGATGGCTACACCTTC
few	TRBV29-1	-	TRBJ2-1	CSVPFGGHNEQFF	TGCAGCGTTCCGTTCGGGGGTCACAATGAGCAGTTCTTC
-	TRBV12-5	-	TRBJ1-5	CASKTGLGNQPQHF	TGTGCTAGTAAAACAGGGCTGGGCAATCAGCCCCAGCATTTT
-	TRBV27	-	TRBJ1-6	CASSLVAVRRLSLHF	TGTGCCAGCAGCTTAGTAGCAGTTAGAAGACTTTCCCTCCACTTT
many	TRBV12-3/TRBV12-4	TRBD1	TRBJ1-1	CASSRSGTGNTEAFF	TGTGCCAGCAGCCGTTCCGGGACAGGGAACACTGAAGCTTTCTTT
few	TRBV12-3/TRBV12-4	-	TRBJ1-2	CASSRLGKPYGYTF	TGTGCCAGCAGCCGCCTCGGAAAACCCTATGGCTACACCTTC
once	TRBV27	TRBD2	TRBJ2-1	CASSLRLAGPAYNEQFF	TGTGCCAGCAGTTTAAGGCTAGCGGGACCCGCCTACAATGAGCAGTTCTTC
-	TRBV3-1	-	TRBJ2-3	CASSRSGMTDTQYF	TGTGCCAGCAGCCGTAGCGGAATGACAGATACGCAGTATTTT
few	TRBV24-1	TRBD1	TRBJ2-2	CATSGSRGLNTGELFF	TGTGCCACCAGTGGGAGCAGGGGGCTGAACACCGGGGAGCTGTTTTTT
-	TRBV7-3	TRBD2	TRBJ2-1	CASSPGGGGNEQFF	TGTGCCAGCAGCCCGGGGGGGGGCGGCAATGAGCAGTTCTTC
-	TRBV25-1	-	TRBJ1-5	CASSDAVSNQPQHF	TGTGCCAGCAGTGATGCGGTAAGCAATCAGCCCCAGCATTTT
-	TRBV20-1	TRBD2	TRBJ2-7	CSARDFAGLAGAGDYEQYF	TGCAGTGCTAGAGATTTTGCGGGACTAGCGGGAGCAGGGGACTACGAGCAGTACTTC
few	TRBV20-1	-	TRBJ2-5	CSARARAGWGETQYF	TGCAGTGCTAGAGCTAGGGCAGGGTGGGGAGAGACCCAGTACTTC
-	TRBV29-1	-	TRBJ2-3	CSVGGGDRVDTQYF	TGCAGCGTTGGGGGAGGTGACAGGGTAGATACGCAGTATTTT
-	TRBV3-1	TRBD2	TRBJ2-1	CASKRGGAPPYNEQFF	TGTGCCAGCAAGCGGGGGGGCGCGCCCCCCTACAATGAGCAGTTCTTC
-	TRBV3-1	-	TRBJ2-7	CASSQAGLYEQYF	TGTGCCAGCAGCCAAGCGGGCCTCTACGAGCAGTACTTC
-	TRBV6-1	-	TRBJ2-7	CASRSGTATNYEQYF	TGTGCCAGCAGGAGCGGGACAGCGACGAACTACGAGCAGTACTTC